Included here is one T cell receptor beta chain sequence, with context. These data are taken from a study of blood T cell repertoires in COVID-19. Germline V gene data show CDR1 as MNHEY and CDR2 as SMNVEV (reference sequence). This CDR3 is built from 16 residues. The V end was cut by 3 bases, the J end by 3 bases, with 18 bases between. Some clones are missing from TCRdb's copy, which holds only in-frame ones; the method was immunoSEQ multiplex PCR. The data contain about 87,000 clones, approximately 85% of them singletons. The genes are TRBV27 and TRBJ2-7, with D perhaps TRBD2 (6 bases). Sequences were obtained from peripheral blood. This clonotype originated in a woman at least 80 years old with COVID-19, enrolled during active disease. CDR3 loop: CASSFRPGRLDYEQYF. CDR3 bases: TGTGCCAGCAGTTTTCGTCCGGGACGACTAGACTACGAGCAGTACTTC.